This T cell receptor beta chain was identified in a study of CD8 T cells in ankylosing spondylitis. Study conclusions and caveats: Clones linked to disease were reported to show significant enrichment in matched ankylosing spondylitis synovial fluid.

Germline CDR1 and CDR2: ENHRY and SYGVKD. After removal of 0 bases from V and 2 bases from J, the junction contained 4 bases not matched to a gene. CDR3 length equals 15 residues. Molecular-barcoded quantitative 5'-RACE produced these TCR beta libraries. TCRdb called the 5' RACE reads again in MiXCR, with one record for every CDR3 protein. The table lists 30,000 to 45,000 distinct CDR3 sequences, around a tenth of them singletons, with 16% in the top ten. This clonotype showed up many times. No antigen is known for it. The origin of this receptor is a male donor with ankylosing spondylitis or in good health (not recorded which). V gene TRBV10-3 combines with J gene TRBJ2-7; 7 bases line up with TRBD1. Sequenced material: blood, either unsorted or a sorted T cell fraction (not recorded which). CDR3 bases: TGTGCCATCAGTGAGTCCGGAGACAGGGCCTACGAGCAGTACTTC. Translation gives CAISESGDRAYEQYF.